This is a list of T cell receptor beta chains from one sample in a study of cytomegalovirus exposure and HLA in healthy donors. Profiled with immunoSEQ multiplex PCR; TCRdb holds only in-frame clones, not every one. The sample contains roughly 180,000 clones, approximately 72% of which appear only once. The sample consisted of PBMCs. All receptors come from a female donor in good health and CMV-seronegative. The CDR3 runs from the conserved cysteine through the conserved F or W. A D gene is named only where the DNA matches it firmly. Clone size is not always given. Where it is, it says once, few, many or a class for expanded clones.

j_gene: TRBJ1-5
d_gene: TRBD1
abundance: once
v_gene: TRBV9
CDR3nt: TGTGCCAGCAGCGTAGGTGCAGGGGGCGGTCAGCCCCAGCATTTT
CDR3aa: CASSVGAGGGQPQHF

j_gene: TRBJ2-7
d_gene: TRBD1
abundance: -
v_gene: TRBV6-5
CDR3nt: TGTGCCAGCGGCCCCGGACAGGGAAGGCAGTACTTC
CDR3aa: CASGPGQGRQYF

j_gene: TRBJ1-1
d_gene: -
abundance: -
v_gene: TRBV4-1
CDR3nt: TGCGCCAGCAGCCAAGTGGGAGTAAGAGCTTTCTTT
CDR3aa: CASSQVGVRAFF

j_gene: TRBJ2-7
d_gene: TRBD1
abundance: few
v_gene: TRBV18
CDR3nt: TGTGCCAGCTCACCCCCGAGGACAGGTCGCGAGCAGTACTTC
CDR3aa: CASSPPRTGREQYF

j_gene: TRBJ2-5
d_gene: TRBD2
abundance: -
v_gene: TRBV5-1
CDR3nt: TGCGCCAGCAGCTTGGTGGTAGCGGGGGCCCAAGAGACCCAGTACTTC
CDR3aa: CASSLVVAGAQETQYF

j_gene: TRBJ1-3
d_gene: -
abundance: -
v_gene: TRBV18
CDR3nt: TGTGCCAGCTCACCGTTAGGGGCGCGTGGAAACACCATATATTTT
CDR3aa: CASSPLGARGNTIYF

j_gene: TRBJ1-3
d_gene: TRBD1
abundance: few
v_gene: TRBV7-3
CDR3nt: TGTGCCAGCAGCTTAACGCCCCAGGGGGCGGATGGAAACACCATATATTTT
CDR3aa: CASSLTPQGADGNTIYF

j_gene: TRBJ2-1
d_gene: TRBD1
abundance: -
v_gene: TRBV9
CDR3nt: TGTGCCAGCAGCTCGAGAAGGACAGGGGTCGATGAGCAGTTCTTC
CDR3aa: CASSSRRTGVDEQFF

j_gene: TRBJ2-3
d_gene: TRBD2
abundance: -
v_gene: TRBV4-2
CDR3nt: TGTGCCAGCAGCCAAGATACTAGCGGAGATACGCAGTATTTT
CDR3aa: CASSQDTSGDTQYF

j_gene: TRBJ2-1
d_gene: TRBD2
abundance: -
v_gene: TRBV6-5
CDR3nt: TGTGCCAGCAGTTGGGGACTAGCGAGGAACAATGAGCAGTTCTTC
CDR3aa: CASSWGLARNNEQFF

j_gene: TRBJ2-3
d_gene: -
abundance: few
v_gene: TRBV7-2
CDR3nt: TGTGCCAGCAGTGCCCGGGGGGCGATTTATACGCAGTATTTT
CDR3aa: CASSARGAIYTQYF

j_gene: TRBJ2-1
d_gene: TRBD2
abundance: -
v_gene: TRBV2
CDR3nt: TGTGCCAGCAGTGAAACTAGCGGGGCCTACAATGAGCAGTTCTTC
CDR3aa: CASSETSGAYNEQFF

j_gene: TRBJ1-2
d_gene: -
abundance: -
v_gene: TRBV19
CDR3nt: TGTGCCAGTATAGGGACATGGAATGGCTACACCTTC
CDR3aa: CASIGTWNGYTF

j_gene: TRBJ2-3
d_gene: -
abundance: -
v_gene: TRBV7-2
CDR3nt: TGTGCCAGCAGCCTCAGTGGCGATACGCAGTATTTT
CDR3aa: CASSLSGDTQYF

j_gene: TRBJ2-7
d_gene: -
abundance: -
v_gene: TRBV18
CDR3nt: TGTGCCAGCTCACTAGCCTCCTACGAGCAGTACTTC
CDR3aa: CASSLASYEQYF

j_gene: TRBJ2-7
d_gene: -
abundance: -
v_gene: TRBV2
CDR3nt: TGTGCCAGCTTGTTACGGTCTAGCGACGAGCAGTACTTC
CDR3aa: CASLLRSSDEQYF

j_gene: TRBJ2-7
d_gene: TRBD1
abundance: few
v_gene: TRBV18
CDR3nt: TGTGCCAGCTCCCTGGACAGGGGGAACAACGAGCAGTACTTC
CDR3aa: CASSLDRGNNEQYF

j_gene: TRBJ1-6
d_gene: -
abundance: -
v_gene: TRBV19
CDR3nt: TGTGCCAGTACGACGGGAGGGTCACCCCTCCACTTT
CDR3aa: CASTTGGSPLHF

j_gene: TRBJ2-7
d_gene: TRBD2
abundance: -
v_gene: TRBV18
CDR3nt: TGTGCCAGCTCACCACCCTCGTCCTTAGCGGGGGGACGCGAGCAGTACTTC
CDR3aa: CASSPPSSLAGGREQYF

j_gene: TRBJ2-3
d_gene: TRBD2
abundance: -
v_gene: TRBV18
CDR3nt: TGTGCCAGCTCAATTAGCGGGGCGGGACGCACAGATACGCAGTATTTT
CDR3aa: CASSISGAGRTDTQYF

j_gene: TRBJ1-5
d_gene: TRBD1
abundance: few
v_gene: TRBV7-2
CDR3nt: TGTGCCAGCAGCGTCGGGACAGTGTATCAGCCCCAGCATTTT
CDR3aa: CASSVGTVYQPQHF

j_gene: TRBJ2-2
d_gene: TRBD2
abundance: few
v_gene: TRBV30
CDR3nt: TGTGCCTGGAGCGGGACTAGCGTGGGGGAGCTGTTTTTT
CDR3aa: CAWSGTSVGELFF

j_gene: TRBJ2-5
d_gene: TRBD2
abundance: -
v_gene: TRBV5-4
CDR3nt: TGTGCCAGCAGCTTGGAGTGGGAGGGGACCCAGTACTTC
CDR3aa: CASSLEWEGTQYF

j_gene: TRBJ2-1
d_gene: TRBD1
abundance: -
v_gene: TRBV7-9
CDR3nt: TGTGCCAGCAGCTTAACAGGGGCCGACAATGAGCAGTTCTTC
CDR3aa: CASSLTGADNEQFF

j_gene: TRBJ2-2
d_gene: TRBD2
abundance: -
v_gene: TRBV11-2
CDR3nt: TGTGCCAGCAGCCCCGGGAGGGGGTGGGCCGGGGAGCTGTTTTTT
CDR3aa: CASSPGRGWAGELFF

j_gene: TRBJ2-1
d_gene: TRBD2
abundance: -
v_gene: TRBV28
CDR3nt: TGTGCCAGCAGTTTGGGACTAGCGTCTAGGGATGAGCAGTTCTTC
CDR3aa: CASSLGLASRDEQFF

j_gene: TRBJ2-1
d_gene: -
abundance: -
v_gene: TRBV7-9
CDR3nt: TGTGCCAGCAGCTTAGGTATGGCCAATGAGCAGTTCTTC
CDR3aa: CASSLGMANEQFF